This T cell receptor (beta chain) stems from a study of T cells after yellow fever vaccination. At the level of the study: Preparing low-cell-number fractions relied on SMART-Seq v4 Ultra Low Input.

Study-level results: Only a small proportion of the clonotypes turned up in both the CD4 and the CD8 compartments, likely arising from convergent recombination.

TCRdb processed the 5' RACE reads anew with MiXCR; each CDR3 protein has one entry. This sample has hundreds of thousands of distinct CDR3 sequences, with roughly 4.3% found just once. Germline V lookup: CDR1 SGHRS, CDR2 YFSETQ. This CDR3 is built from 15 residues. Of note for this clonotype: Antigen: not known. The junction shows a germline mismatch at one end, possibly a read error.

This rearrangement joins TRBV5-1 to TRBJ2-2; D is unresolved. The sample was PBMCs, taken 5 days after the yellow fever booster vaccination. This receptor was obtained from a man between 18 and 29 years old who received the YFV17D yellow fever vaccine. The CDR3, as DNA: TGCGCCAGCAACGTTGCGGCGGAGAACACCGTGGAGCTGTTTTTT. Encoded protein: CASNVAAENTVELFF.